A selection of T cell receptor beta chains follows, all from one sample in a study of blood T cells in healthy people across ages. TCRdb redid the calling of the 5' RACE reads with MiXCR, one entry per CDR3 protein. This sample has 1.5 million to 2 million distinct CDR3 sequences; about 50% occur once, and the top ten carry less than 2.5%. The sample comprised blood. The receptors here all came from a woman aged 40 to 50 in good health. Both conserved end residues are part of each CDR3. Each record gives: D gene, J gene, clone size, V gene, CDR3 DNA, CDR3 protein. The D gene is left open where the match is weak. Size tells how often a clone was seen (once, few, many) or the class of an expanded clone, and some rows leave it out.

d_call: TRBD1; j_call: TRBJ2-3; clone_size: once; v_call: TRBV28; cdr3_nt: TGTGCCAGCAGTTTACCGGGCGGGACAGGGTTCACGCAGTATTTT; cdr3_aa: CASSLPGGTGFTQYF
d_call: .; j_call: TRBJ2-1; clone_size: few; v_call: TRBV5-1; cdr3_nt: TGCGCCAGCAGCTTCGGCCAGGAGCAGTTCTTC; cdr3_aa: CASSFGQEQFF
d_call: .; j_call: TRBJ2-3; clone_size: .; v_call: TRBV4-2; cdr3_nt: TGTGCCAGCAGCCAACCGCAGGGGACAGATACGCAGTATTTT; cdr3_aa: CASSQPQGTDTQYF
d_call: TRBD2; j_call: TRBJ2-2; clone_size: once; v_call: TRBV12-3/TRBV12-4; cdr3_nt: TGTGCCAGCAGTTTGGGAGGGACTAGAGTCACCGGGGAGCTGTTTTTT; cdr3_aa: CASSLGGTRVTGELFF
d_call: .; j_call: TRBJ1-1; clone_size: .; v_call: TRBV29-1; cdr3_nt: TGCAGCTCTCAAGTAGTGAACACTGAAGCTTTCTTT; cdr3_aa: CSSQVVNTEAFF
d_call: .; j_call: TRBJ2-1; clone_size: .; v_call: TRBV7-2; cdr3_nt: TGTGCCAGCAGCCCCGTCGGACCGTTAGGCCCCAATGAGCAGTTCTTC; cdr3_aa: CASSPVGPLGPNEQFF
d_call: .; j_call: TRBJ2-1; clone_size: .; v_call: TRBV11-1; cdr3_nt: TGTGCCAGCGGACAAAGCCACAATGAGCAGTTCTTC; cdr3_aa: CASGQSHNEQFF
d_call: .; j_call: TRBJ1-5; clone_size: few; v_call: TRBV25-1; cdr3_nt: TGTGCCAGCAGTGAAGGGGTAGGGGTTCAGCCCCAGCATTTT; cdr3_aa: CASSEGVGVQPQHF
d_call: TRBD2; j_call: TRBJ2-5; clone_size: many; v_call: TRBV6-2/TRBV6-3; cdr3_nt: TGTGCCAGTATCCCTAGCGGGGGGTTTCCTTCGAAGACCCAGTACTTC; cdr3_aa: CASIPSGGFPSKTQYF
d_call: TRBD1; j_call: TRBJ2-1; clone_size: few; v_call: TRBV12-3/TRBV12-4; cdr3_nt: TGTGCCAGCAGAAGGGACCCAGGGGGTCCTGAGCAGTTCTTC; cdr3_aa: CASRRDPGGPEQFF
d_call: .; j_call: TRBJ2-7; clone_size: few; v_call: TRBV2; cdr3_nt: TGTGCCAGCAGTGAAGGCCTCAGGTCTCCCTACGAGCAGTACTTC; cdr3_aa: CASSEGLRSPYEQYF
d_call: .; j_call: TRBJ2-5; clone_size: .; v_call: TRBV5-1; cdr3_nt: TGCGCCAGCAGCTTGACAGTGACCCAAGAGACCCAGTACTTC; cdr3_aa: CASSLTVTQETQYF
d_call: TRBD2; j_call: TRBJ2-5; clone_size: .; v_call: TRBV7-9; cdr3_nt: TGTGCCAGCAGCTTAACCCGAGATAGCGGGAACCAAGAGACCCAGTACTTC; cdr3_aa: CASSLTRDSGNQETQYF
d_call: .; j_call: TRBJ2-4; clone_size: few; v_call: TRBV4-3; cdr3_nt: TGCGCCAGCAGCCACCTCCTCGCTGGGGAGCAGTACTTC; cdr3_aa: CASSHLLAGEQYF
d_call: TRBD2; j_call: TRBJ2-3; clone_size: .; v_call: TRBV24-1; cdr3_nt: TGTGCCACCAGCCGGACTAGCGGGCGCCCCTCTAGCACAGATACGCAGTATTTT; cdr3_aa: CATSRTSGRPSSTDTQYF
d_call: .; j_call: TRBJ2-5; clone_size: .; v_call: TRBV6-2/TRBV6-3; cdr3_nt: TGTGCCAGCAGAGCCTTAGCCGTGGGGGTTCGGGAGACCCAGTACTTC; cdr3_aa: CASRALAVGVRETQYF
d_call: .; j_call: TRBJ2-7; clone_size: few; v_call: TRBV21-1; cdr3_nt: TGTGCCAGCACCGTCGACCGAGTAGTCAACGAGCAGTACTTC; cdr3_aa: CASTVDRVVNEQYF
d_call: TRBD1; j_call: TRBJ1-5; clone_size: .; v_call: TRBV29-1; cdr3_nt: TGCAGCGTCGAAGGGACAGACAATCAGCCCCAGCATTTT; cdr3_aa: CSVEGTDNQPQHF
d_call: .; j_call: TRBJ2-7; clone_size: .; v_call: TRBV11-1; cdr3_nt: TGTGCCAGCAGCTTGAGTTTGGGAGTGGACTACGAGCAGTACTTC; cdr3_aa: CASSLSLGVDYEQYF
d_call: TRBD1; j_call: TRBJ2-6; clone_size: .; v_call: TRBV11-1; cdr3_nt: TGTGCCAGCAGCTTACGCCGCAGCGGACAGGGGGCAGCTGGGGCCAACGTCCTGACTTTC; cdr3_aa: CASSLRRSGQGAAGANVLTF
d_call: .; j_call: TRBJ2-1; clone_size: .; v_call: TRBV29-1; cdr3_nt: TGCAGCGGCAGGGCCAGCTCCTACAATGAGCAGTTCTTC; cdr3_aa: CSGRASSYNEQFF
d_call: TRBD1; j_call: TRBJ2-5; clone_size: .; v_call: TRBV6-6; cdr3_nt: TGTGCCAGCAGTAAAACGCCGGGACAGGGTGTGGAGACCCAGTACTTC; cdr3_aa: CASSKTPGQGVETQYF
d_call: TRBD2; j_call: TRBJ2-5; clone_size: .; v_call: TRBV28; cdr3_nt: TGTGCCAGCAGTTTTCAGGGAGCAGTCCGGGACTACCCCCAAGAGACCCAGTACTTC; cdr3_aa: CASSFQGAVRDYPQETQYF
d_call: .; j_call: TRBJ2-6; clone_size: .; v_call: TRBV21-1; cdr3_nt: TGTGCCAGCAGCAAATTTGGAGAGACTCTGAGCTCTGGGGCCAACGTCCTGACTTTC; cdr3_aa: CASSKFGETLSSGANVLTF
d_call: .; j_call: TRBJ2-5; clone_size: few; v_call: TRBV29-1; cdr3_nt: TGCAGCGTTGCCAGGGGCAGACAAGAGACCCAGTACTTC; cdr3_aa: CSVARGRQETQYF
d_call: .; j_call: TRBJ1-2; clone_size: many; v_call: TRBV6-5; cdr3_nt: TGTGCCATAAGGGGGAAGCAGGGTAACTATGGCTACACCTTC; cdr3_aa: CAIRGKQGNYGYTF
d_call: .; j_call: TRBJ1-2; clone_size: many; v_call: TRBV13; cdr3_nt: TGTGCCAGCAGACGCGGACAGAGCTATGGCTACACCTTC; cdr3_aa: CASRRGQSYGYTF
d_call: TRBD1; j_call: TRBJ2-6; clone_size: .; v_call: TRBV20-1; cdr3_nt: TGCAGTGCTAGTCCCACAGGGGGTCTTTTAGCTACTGGGGCCAACGTCCTGACTTTC; cdr3_aa: CSASPTGGLLATGANVLTF
d_call: .; j_call: TRBJ2-3; clone_size: .; v_call: TRBV14; cdr3_nt: TGTGCCAGCAGCCAGCAGGCCTATGGCACAGATACGCAGTATTTT; cdr3_aa: CASSQQAYGTDTQYF
d_call: TRBD2; j_call: TRBJ2-7; clone_size: .; v_call: TRBV20-1; cdr3_nt: TGCAGTGCTAGTGCCGCGGGGGAGGCCTACGAGCAGTACTTC; cdr3_aa: CSASAAGEAYEQYF
d_call: TRBD2; j_call: TRBJ2-3; clone_size: .; v_call: TRBV20-1; cdr3_nt: TGCAGTGCCCTACCCGCAGCGGGGGGGCCTAAAGATACGCAGTATTTT; cdr3_aa: CSALPAAGGPKDTQYF
d_call: .; j_call: TRBJ2-7; clone_size: .; v_call: TRBV19; cdr3_nt: TGTGCCAGTAGTAAATCACAGCCTCCCTACGAGCAGTACTTC; cdr3_aa: CASSKSQPPYEQYF
d_call: .; j_call: TRBJ2-3; clone_size: few; v_call: TRBV7-9; cdr3_nt: TGTGCCAGCAGAGAGGGAGGAGTCACAGATACGCAGTATTTT; cdr3_aa: CASREGGVTDTQYF
d_call: .; j_call: TRBJ2-4; clone_size: few; v_call: TRBV15; cdr3_nt: TGTGCCACCAGCAGAGTTACGGGGGAAAACATTCAGTACTTC; cdr3_aa: CATSRVTGENIQYF
d_call: .; j_call: TRBJ1-6; clone_size: .; v_call: TRBV7-2; cdr3_nt: TGTGCCAGCAGCCTCATCAATATACCCAGGGGCTATAATTCACCCCTCCACTTT; cdr3_aa: CASSLINIPRGYNSPLHF
d_call: .; j_call: TRBJ2-6; clone_size: .; v_call: TRBV7-2; cdr3_nt: TGTGCCAGCAGCTTCTCAGGGACTGGGGCCAACGTCCTGACTTTC; cdr3_aa: CASSFSGTGANVLTF
d_call: TRBD2; j_call: TRBJ2-3; clone_size: few; v_call: TRBV10-3; cdr3_nt: TGTGCCATCAGTGAACAGCGGGGGGGATCTGATACGCAGTATTTT; cdr3_aa: CAISEQRGGSDTQYF
d_call: TRBD2; j_call: TRBJ2-1; clone_size: few; v_call: TRBV6-5; cdr3_nt: TGTGCCAGCAGGACTAGCGGGGGCCCCAATGAGCAGTTCTTC; cdr3_aa: CASRTSGGPNEQFF
d_call: .; j_call: TRBJ1-2; clone_size: few; v_call: TRBV12-3/TRBV12-4; cdr3_nt: TGTGCCAGCAGTTGGACAGAAAATTATGGCTACACCTTC; cdr3_aa: CASSWTENYGYTF
d_call: .; j_call: TRBJ2-3; clone_size: few; v_call: TRBV19; cdr3_nt: TGTGCCAGTAGCGATGCTCCAGGGGGGGGCACAGATACGCAGTATTTT; cdr3_aa: CASSDAPGGGTDTQYF
d_call: .; j_call: TRBJ2-5; clone_size: few; v_call: TRBV3-1; cdr3_nt: TGTGCCAGCAGGGCCGGGGCAAAAGAGACCCAGTACTTC; cdr3_aa: CASRAGAKETQYF
d_call: .; j_call: TRBJ2-5; clone_size: .; v_call: TRBV20-1; cdr3_nt: TGCAGTGCTAGAATCTACCGGGAACTGGAAGAGACCCAGAACTTC; cdr3_aa: CSARIYRELEETQNF
d_call: .; j_call: TRBJ1-2; clone_size: few; v_call: TRBV7-2; cdr3_nt: TGTGCCAGCAGCATTCAGGGGTCGGATGGCTACACCTTC; cdr3_aa: CASSIQGSDGYTF
d_call: .; j_call: TRBJ2-4; clone_size: .; v_call: TRBV14; cdr3_nt: TGTGCCAGCAAGACGAAGTGGGGGGGCTTAGCCAAAAACATTCAGTACTTC; cdr3_aa: CASKTKWGGLAKNIQYF
d_call: .; j_call: TRBJ2-3; clone_size: few; v_call: TRBV6-5; cdr3_nt: TGTGCCAGCAGTCCGGGTATTTCTTCGGTGACGCAGTATTTT; cdr3_aa: CASSPGISSVTQYF
d_call: .; j_call: TRBJ2-1; clone_size: .; v_call: TRBV27; cdr3_nt: TGTGCCAGCAGTTTTGTGGACAGTCTTACCAATGAGCAGTTCTTC; cdr3_aa: CASSFVDSLTNEQFF
d_call: TRBD1; j_call: TRBJ1-2; clone_size: .; v_call: TRBV20-1; cdr3_nt: TGCAGTGCAAAGACGGGACAGGGGTATGGCTACACCTTC; cdr3_aa: CSAKTGQGYGYTF
d_call: .; j_call: TRBJ2-6; clone_size: .; v_call: TRBV6-5; cdr3_nt: TGTGCCAGCAAGTGGGGATCCGGGGCCAACGTCCTGACTTTC; cdr3_aa: CASKWGSGANVLTF
d_call: .; j_call: TRBJ1-1; clone_size: .; v_call: TRBV7-3; cdr3_nt: TGTGCCAGCAGGGAATCGCCGAACACTGAAGCTTTCTTT; cdr3_aa: CASRESPNTEAFF
d_call: TRBD1; j_call: TRBJ2-7; clone_size: .; v_call: TRBV24-1; cdr3_nt: TGTGCCACCAGTGATCCGACAGGGGGCTTTGATGAGCAGTACTTC; cdr3_aa: CATSDPTGGFDEQYF
d_call: .; j_call: TRBJ2-5; clone_size: .; v_call: TRBV11-1; cdr3_nt: TGTGCCAGCAGCCGCCGGGCAGGGTACCAAGAGACCCAGTACTTC; cdr3_aa: CASSRRAGYQETQYF
d_call: .; j_call: TRBJ1-1; clone_size: .; v_call: TRBV20-1; cdr3_nt: TGCAGTGCTAGTGGACTGCTGAACACTGAAGCTTTCTTT; cdr3_aa: CSASGLLNTEAFF
d_call: TRBD1; j_call: TRBJ1-2; clone_size: many; v_call: TRBV11-2; cdr3_nt: TGTGCCAGCAGCCAATCGACAGGGAACTATGGCTACACCTTC; cdr3_aa: CASSQSTGNYGYTF
d_call: TRBD1; j_call: TRBJ1-6; clone_size: .; v_call: TRBV7-2; cdr3_nt: TGTGCCAGCAGCGCCGACAGGGGGAGCTCCTATAATTCACCCCTCCACTTT; cdr3_aa: CASSADRGSSYNSPLHF
d_call: .; j_call: TRBJ1-2; clone_size: few; v_call: TRBV7-2; cdr3_nt: TGTGCCAGCAGCTTAGCGGCAGTGGTAAACTATGGCTACACCTTC; cdr3_aa: CASSLAAVVNYGYTF
d_call: .; j_call: TRBJ2-7; clone_size: .; v_call: TRBV7-6; cdr3_nt: TGTGCCAGCAGCTTAGGGGCCGGATCCAACGAGCAGTACTTC; cdr3_aa: CASSLGAGSNEQYF
d_call: .; j_call: TRBJ1-2; clone_size: .; v_call: TRBV7-2; cdr3_nt: TGTGCCAGCAGCGTAGGGGCACTTTATGGCTACACCTTC; cdr3_aa: CASSVGALYGYTF